The rows below give T cell receptor beta chains drawn from one sample of a study of blood T cell repertoires in COVID-19. Profiling relied on immunoSEQ multiplex PCR, and the TCRdb table lists in-frame clones only, not all of them. Of hundreds of thousands of clones in the sample, about 89% were seen once. The specimen was peripheral blood. These receptors originate from a woman younger than 45 with COVID-19, enrolled during active disease. Each CDR3 is given with its conserved first and last residue. D genes are given only for firm matches. Size is stated for part of the rows, as once, few or many counts, or as a class when the clone is expanded.

v_gene: TRBV7-9
d_gene: TRBD1
abundance: .
j_gene: TRBJ2-6
CDR3nt: TGTGCCGAGGGGACAGCGCTCTCTGGGGCCAACGTCCTGACTTTC
CDR3aa: CAEGTALSGANVLTF

v_gene: TRBV15
d_gene: .
abundance: .
j_gene: TRBJ2-1
CDR3nt: TGTGCCACCAGCAGAGATTGGAGGGCGGTGCCCTACAATGAGCAGTTCTTC
CDR3aa: CATSRDWRAVPYNEQFF

v_gene: TRBV19
d_gene: TRBD1
abundance: .
j_gene: TRBJ2-6
CDR3nt: TGTGCCAGTAGTCTTTCCGGGACAGGGTCTTCTGGGGCCAACGTCCTGACTTTC
CDR3aa: CASSLSGTGSSGANVLTF

v_gene: TRBV7-2
d_gene: TRBD1
abundance: once
j_gene: TRBJ2-5
CDR3nt: TGTGCCAGCAGCTTGGACAGGGGAATCGGGGAGACCCAGTACTTC
CDR3aa: CASSLDRGIGETQYF

v_gene: TRBV10-3
d_gene: .
abundance: .
j_gene: TRBJ1-1
CDR3nt: TGTGCCATCAGCCCTTCCGGGGTGAACACTGAAGCTTTCTTT
CDR3aa: CAISPSGVNTEAFF

v_gene: TRBV12-3/TRBV12-4
d_gene: .
abundance: .
j_gene: TRBJ1-1
CDR3nt: TGTGCCAGCAGTTTTCGACAGAACACTGAAGCTTTCTTT
CDR3aa: CASSFRQNTEAFF

v_gene: TRBV2
d_gene: TRBD2
abundance: .
j_gene: TRBJ2-1
CDR3nt: TGTGCCAGCAGCCATGGGGGACTAGCGGGTCCCAATGAGCAGTTCTTC
CDR3aa: CASSHGGLAGPNEQFF

v_gene: TRBV7-2
d_gene: TRBD1
abundance: few
j_gene: TRBJ1-5
CDR3nt: TGTGCCAGCAGCCTCAAATCCGGGACAGGGGAGTATGGCAATCAGCCCCAGCATTTT
CDR3aa: CASSLKSGTGEYGNQPQHF

v_gene: TRBV24-1
d_gene: .
abundance: .
j_gene: TRBJ1-5
CDR3nt: TGTGCCACCAGTGATTTTAATAGCAATCAGCCCCAGCATTTT
CDR3aa: CATSDFNSNQPQHF

v_gene: TRBV2
d_gene: .
abundance: .
j_gene: TRBJ1-1
CDR3nt: TGTGCCAGCGAGGGTGAAATGAACACTGAAGCTTTCTTT
CDR3aa: CASEGEMNTEAFF

v_gene: TRBV19
d_gene: TRBD1
abundance: .
j_gene: TRBJ1-2
CDR3nt: TGTGCCAGTAGTACACTCCGGACAGGGACCTATGGCTACACCTTC
CDR3aa: CASSTLRTGTYGYTF

v_gene: TRBV5-1
d_gene: TRBD1
abundance: .
j_gene: TRBJ1-2
CDR3nt: TGCGCCAGCTCCGGCATGGGACAGTCCCTCTATGGCTACACCTTC
CDR3aa: CASSGMGQSLYGYTF

v_gene: TRBV6-5
d_gene: TRBD1
abundance: .
j_gene: TRBJ1-1
CDR3nt: TGTGCCCATCAAACGGCAGGGGGCGCCGTCACTGAAGCTTTCTTT
CDR3aa: CAHQTAGGAVTEAFF

v_gene: TRBV13
d_gene: TRBD2
abundance: .
j_gene: TRBJ2-1
CDR3nt: TGTGCCAGCAGCCTTTGGGGACTAGCGGGAGGGCCTAGCAGGGTATATGAGCAGTTCTTC
CDR3aa: CASSLWGLAGGPSRVYEQFF